This T cell receptor (beta chain) was sequenced during a study of regulatory T cells in long-lasting Graves disease. Trimming shortened V by 6 bases and J by 7 bases, and 22 bases separated the two germline ends. This CDR3 is built from 15 residues. From germline, CDR1 is SQVTM and CDR2 ANQGSEA. Time point indicated: newly diagnosed GD, antithyroid drugs for less than 3 months. From PBMCs, RNA was extracted and then used to make the TCR library. Arm-PCR of CDR3 regions with iRepertoire HTBI primers generated TCR beta libraries. A single record per CDR3 protein comes from TCRdb applying MiXCR to the multiplex PCR reads. The sample yields about 440,000 distinct CDR3 sequences, around 17% seen once. The same sample was also studied in work on T cells in Graves' hyperthyroidism and ophthalmopathy.

Sequencing was performed on peripheral blood mononuclear cells (PBMCs), taken at new diagnosis, from a patient treated with antithyroid drugs. The chain links TRBV29-1 to TRBJ2-1; maybe TRBD2 (5 bases). The receptor comes from a young woman with Graves disease. CDR3: CSVSLGGRGVNEQFF. The CDR3 DNA follows: TGCAGCGTCAGCCTCGGTGGGAGAGGTGTGAATGAGCAGTTCTTC.